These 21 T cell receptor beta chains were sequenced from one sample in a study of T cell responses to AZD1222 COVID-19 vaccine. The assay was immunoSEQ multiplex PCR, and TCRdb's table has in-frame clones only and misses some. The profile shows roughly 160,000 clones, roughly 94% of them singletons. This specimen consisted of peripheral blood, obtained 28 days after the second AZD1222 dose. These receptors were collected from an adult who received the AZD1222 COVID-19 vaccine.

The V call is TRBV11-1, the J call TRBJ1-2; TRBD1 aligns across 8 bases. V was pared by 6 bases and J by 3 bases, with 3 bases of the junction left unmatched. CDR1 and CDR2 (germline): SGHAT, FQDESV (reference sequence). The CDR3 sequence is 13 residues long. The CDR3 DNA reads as TGTGCCAGCAGTCGACAGGGGTACTATGGCTACACCTTC. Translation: CASSRQGYYGYTF.

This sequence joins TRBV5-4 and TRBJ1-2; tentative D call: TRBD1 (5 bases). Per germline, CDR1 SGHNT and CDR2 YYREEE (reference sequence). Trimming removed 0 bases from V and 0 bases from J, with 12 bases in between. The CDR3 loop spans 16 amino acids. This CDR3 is CASSLVPSGANYGYTF. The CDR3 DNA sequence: TGTGCCAGCAGCTTGGTCCCTTCGGGGGCTAACTATGGCTACACCTTC. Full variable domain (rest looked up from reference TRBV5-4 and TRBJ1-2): ETGVTQSPTHLIKTRGQQVTLRCSSQSGHNTVSWYQQALGQGPQFIFQYYREEENGRGNFPPRFSGLQFPNYSSELNVNALELDDSALYLCASSLVPSGANYGYTFGSGTRLTVV.

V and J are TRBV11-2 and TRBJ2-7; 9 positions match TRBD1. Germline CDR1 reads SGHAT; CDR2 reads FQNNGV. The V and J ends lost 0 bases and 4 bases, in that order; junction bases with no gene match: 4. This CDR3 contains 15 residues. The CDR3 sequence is CASSLDTGGRYEQYF. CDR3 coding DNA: TGTGCCAGCAGCTTAGACACAGGGGGCAGGTACGAGCAGTACTTC.

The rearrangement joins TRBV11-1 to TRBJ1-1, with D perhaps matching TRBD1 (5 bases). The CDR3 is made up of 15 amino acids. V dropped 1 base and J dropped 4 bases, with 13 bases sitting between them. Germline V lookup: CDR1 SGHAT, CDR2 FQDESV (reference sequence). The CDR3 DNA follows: TGTGCCAGCAGCTTAGGGGGGACTAGCGGCACTGAAGCTTTCTTT. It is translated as CASSLGGTSGTEAFF.

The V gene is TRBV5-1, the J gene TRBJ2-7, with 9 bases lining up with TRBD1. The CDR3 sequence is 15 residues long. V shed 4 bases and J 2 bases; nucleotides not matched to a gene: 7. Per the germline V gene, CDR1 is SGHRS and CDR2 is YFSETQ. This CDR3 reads CASSPIGTGTYEQYF. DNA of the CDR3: TGCGCCAGCAGCCCGATCGGGACAGGGACCTACGAGCAGTACTTC.

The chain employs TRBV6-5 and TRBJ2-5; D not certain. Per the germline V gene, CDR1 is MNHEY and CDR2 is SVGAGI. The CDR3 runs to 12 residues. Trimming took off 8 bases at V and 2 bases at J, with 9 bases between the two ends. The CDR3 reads CASQAGQETQYF. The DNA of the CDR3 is TGTGCCAGCCAGGCCGGACAAGAGACCCAGTACTTC.

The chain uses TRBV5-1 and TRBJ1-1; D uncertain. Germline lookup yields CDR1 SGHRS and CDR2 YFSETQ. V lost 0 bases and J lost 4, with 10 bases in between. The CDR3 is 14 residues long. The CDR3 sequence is CASSLEGSSTEAFF. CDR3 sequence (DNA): TGCGCCAGCAGCTTGGAAGGGTCGAGCACTGAAGCTTTCTTT.

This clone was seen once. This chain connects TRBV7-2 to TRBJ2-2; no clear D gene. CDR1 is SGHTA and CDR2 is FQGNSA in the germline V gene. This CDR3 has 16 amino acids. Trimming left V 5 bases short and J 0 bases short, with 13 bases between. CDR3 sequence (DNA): TGTGCCAGCAGCCCCAGGACGTACGCGAACACCGGGGAGCTGTTTTTT. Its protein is CASSPRTYANTGELFF.

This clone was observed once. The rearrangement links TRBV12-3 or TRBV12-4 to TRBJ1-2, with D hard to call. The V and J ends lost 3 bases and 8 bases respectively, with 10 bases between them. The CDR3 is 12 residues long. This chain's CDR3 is CASSLERIGYTF. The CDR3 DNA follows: TGTGCCAGCAGTTTGGAGAGAATAGGCTACACCTTC.

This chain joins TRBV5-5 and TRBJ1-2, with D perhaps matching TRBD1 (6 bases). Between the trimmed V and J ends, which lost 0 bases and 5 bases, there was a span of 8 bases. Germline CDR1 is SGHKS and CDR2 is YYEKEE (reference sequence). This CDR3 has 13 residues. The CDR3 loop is CASSLDREYGYTF. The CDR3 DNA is TGTGCCAGCAGCTTGGACAGGGAATATGGCTACACCTTC.

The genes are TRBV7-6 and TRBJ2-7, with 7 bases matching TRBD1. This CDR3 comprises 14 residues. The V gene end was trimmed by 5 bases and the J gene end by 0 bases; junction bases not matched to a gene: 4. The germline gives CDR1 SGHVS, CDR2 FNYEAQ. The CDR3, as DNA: TGTGCCAGCAGCCTAGGACAGGACTCCTACGAGCAGTACTTC. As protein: CASSLGQDSYEQYF.

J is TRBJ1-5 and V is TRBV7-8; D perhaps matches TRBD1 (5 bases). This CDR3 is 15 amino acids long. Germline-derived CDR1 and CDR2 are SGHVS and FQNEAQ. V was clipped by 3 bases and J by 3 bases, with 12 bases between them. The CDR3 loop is CASSFGRASNQPQHF. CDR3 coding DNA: TGTGCCAGCAGCTTTGGCAGGGCTTCCAATCAGCCCCAGCATTTT.

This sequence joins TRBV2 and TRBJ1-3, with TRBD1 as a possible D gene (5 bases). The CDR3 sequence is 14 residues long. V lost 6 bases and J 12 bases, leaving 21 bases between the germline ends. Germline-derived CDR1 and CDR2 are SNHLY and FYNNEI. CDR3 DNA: TGTGCCAGCAGGTTCGGGGACGGTGAGGATCACATATATTTT. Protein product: CASRFGDGEDHIYF.

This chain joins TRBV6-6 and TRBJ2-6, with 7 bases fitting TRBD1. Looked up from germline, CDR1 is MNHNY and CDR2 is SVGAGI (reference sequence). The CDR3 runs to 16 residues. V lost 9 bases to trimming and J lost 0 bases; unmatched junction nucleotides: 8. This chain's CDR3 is CASNDRETSGANVLTF. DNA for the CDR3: TGTGCCAGTAACGACAGGGAAACCTCTGGGGCCAACGTCCTGACTTTC.

The chain's CDR3 is CASSLDFWDTQETQYF. In nucleotides, the CDR3 is TGTGCCAGCAGCTTAGATTTTTGGGACACTCAAGAGACCCAGTACTTC. J is TRBJ2-5 and V is TRBV7-9; D perhaps matches TRBD1 (6 bases). Between the trimmed V and J ends, which lost 1 base and 2 bases, there was a span of 14 bases. The CDR3 spans 16 residues. The germline gives CDR1 SEHNR, CDR2 FQNEAQ (reference sequence). Complete variable domain (other parts from reference TRBV7-9 and TRBJ2-5): DTGVSQNPRHKITKRGQNVTFRCDPISEHNRLYWYRQTLGQGPEFLTYFQNEAQLEKSRLLSDRFSAERPKGSFSTLEIQRTEQGDSAMYLCASSLDFWDTQETQYFGPGTRLLVL.

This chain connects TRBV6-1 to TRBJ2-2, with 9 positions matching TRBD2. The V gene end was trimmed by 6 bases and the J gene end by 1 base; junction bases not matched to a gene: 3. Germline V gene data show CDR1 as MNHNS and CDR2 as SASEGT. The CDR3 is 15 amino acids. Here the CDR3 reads CASRGAGGNTGELFF. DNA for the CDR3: TGTGCCAGCAGGGGAGCGGGGGGGAACACCGGGGAGCTGTTTTTT.

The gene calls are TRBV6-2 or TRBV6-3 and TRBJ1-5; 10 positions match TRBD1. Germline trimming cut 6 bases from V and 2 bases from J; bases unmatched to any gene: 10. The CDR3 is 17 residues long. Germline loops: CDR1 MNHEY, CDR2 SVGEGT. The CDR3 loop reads CASSQSRDRGGNQPQHF. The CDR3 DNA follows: TGTGCCAGCAGCCAGTCCCGGGACAGGGGCGGCAATCAGCCCCAGCATTTT.

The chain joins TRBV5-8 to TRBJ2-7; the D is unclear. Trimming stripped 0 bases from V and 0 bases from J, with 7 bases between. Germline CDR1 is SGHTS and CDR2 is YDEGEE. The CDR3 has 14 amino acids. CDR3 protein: CASSLDGFSYEQYF. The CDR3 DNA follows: TGTGCCAGCAGCTTGGACGGATTCTCCTACGAGCAGTACTTC.

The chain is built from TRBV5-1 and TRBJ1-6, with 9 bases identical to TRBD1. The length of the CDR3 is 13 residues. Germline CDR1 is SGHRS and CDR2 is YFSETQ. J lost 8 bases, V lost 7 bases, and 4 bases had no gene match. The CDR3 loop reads CASGTGRDSPLHF. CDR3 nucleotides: TGCGCCAGCGGGACAGGGCGGGATTCACCCCTCCACTTT.

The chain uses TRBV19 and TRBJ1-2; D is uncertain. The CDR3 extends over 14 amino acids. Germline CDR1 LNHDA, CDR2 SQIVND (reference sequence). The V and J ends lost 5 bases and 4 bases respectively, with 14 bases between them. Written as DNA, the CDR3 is TGTGCCAGTAGTCCACGGGTAGGACGCTATGGCTACACCTTC. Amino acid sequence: CASSPRVGRYGYTF.

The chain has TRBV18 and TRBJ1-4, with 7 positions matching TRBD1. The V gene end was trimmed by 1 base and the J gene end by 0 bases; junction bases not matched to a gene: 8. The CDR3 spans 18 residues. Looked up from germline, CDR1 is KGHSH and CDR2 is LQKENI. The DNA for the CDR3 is TGTGCCAGCTCACCACGGGGGGACAGATATGCAACTAATGAAAAACTGTTTTTT. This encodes CASSPRGDRYATNEKLFF.